The clone carrying this TCR beta chain was counted once. TCRbeta library preparation incorporated unique molecular identifiers. TCRdb passed the PCR reads through MiXCR, listing each CDR3 protein once. The sample yields approximately 520,000 distinct CDR3 sequences, 11% seen once. This sample was taken from a study of T-cell reconstitution after alpha-beta-depleted transplantation in children. Germline trimming cut 4 bases from V and 5 bases from J; bases unmatched to any gene: 14. The CDR3 is made up of 18 amino acids. Germline lookup yields CDR1 DFQATT and CDR2 SNEGSKA (reference sequence). The source is a female patient aged 2-9 years who had a stem cell transplant for aplastic anemia, so the T cells may come from the graft donor. The source material was PBMCs, mostly from graft donor cells, sampled 180 days after TCRalphabeta/CD19-depleted stem cell transplant. The V and J genes are TRBV20-1 and TRBJ2-2, with 12 bases aligning to TRBD2. DNA for the CDR3: TGCAGTGCTATAGTTCTAGCGGGAGGGCCTGGGCTAACCGGGGAGCTGTTTTTT. It yields the protein CSAIVLAGGPGLTGELFF.